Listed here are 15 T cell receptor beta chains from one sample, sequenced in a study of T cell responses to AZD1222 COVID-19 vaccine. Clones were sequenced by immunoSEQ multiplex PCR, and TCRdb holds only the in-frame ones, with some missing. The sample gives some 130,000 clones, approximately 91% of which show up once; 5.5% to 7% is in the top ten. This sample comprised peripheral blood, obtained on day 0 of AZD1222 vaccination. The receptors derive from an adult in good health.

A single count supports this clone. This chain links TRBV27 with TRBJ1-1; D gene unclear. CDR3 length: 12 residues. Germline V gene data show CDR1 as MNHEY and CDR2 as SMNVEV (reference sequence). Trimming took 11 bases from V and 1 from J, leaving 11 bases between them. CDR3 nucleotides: TGTGCCTCCAAACGGGGGAACACTGAAGCTTTCTTT. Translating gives CASKRGNTEAFF.

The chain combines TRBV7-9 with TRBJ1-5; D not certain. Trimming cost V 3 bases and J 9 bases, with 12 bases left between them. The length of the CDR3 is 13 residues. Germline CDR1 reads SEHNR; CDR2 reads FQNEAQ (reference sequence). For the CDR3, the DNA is TGTGCCAGCAGCTTTGAAGGCGCCGGGCCCCAGCATTTT. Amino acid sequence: CASSFEGAGPQHF.

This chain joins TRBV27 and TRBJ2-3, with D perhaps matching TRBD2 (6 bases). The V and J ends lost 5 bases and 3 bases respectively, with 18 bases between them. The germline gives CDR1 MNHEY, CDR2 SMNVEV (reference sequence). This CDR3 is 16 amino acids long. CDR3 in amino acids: CASSGEDDASTDTQYF. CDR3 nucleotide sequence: TGTGCCAGCAGTGGGGAGGACGACGCCTCAACAGATACGCAGTATTTT.

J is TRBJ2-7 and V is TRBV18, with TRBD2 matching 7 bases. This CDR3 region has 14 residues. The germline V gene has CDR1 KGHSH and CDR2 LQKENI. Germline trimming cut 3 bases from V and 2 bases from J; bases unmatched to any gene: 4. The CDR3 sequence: CASSPGGTPYEQYF. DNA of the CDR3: TGTGCCAGCTCACCGGGGGGGACCCCCTACGAGCAGTACTTC.

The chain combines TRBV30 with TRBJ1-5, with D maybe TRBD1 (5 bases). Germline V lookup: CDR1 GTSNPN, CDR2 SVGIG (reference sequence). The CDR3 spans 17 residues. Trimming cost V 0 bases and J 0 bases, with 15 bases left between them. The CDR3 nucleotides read TGTGCCTGGAGTGTACGAACTTGGACAAGTAGCAATCAGCCCCAGCATTTT. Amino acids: CAWSVRTWTSSNQPQHF.

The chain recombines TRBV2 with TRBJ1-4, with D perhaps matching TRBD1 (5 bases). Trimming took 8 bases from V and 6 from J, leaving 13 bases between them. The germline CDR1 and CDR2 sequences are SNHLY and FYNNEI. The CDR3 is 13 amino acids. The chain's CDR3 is CASAGQYDEKLFF. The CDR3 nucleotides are TGTGCCAGCGCCGGACAATACGATGAAAAACTGTTTTTT.

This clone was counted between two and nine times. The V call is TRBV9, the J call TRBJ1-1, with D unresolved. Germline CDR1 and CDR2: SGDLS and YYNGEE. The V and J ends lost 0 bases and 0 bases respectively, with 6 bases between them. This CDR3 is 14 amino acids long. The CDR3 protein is CASSVDLMNTEAFF. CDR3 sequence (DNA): TGTGCCAGCAGCGTAGATTTAATGAACACTGAAGCTTTCTTT. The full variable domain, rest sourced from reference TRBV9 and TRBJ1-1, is DSGVTQTPKHLITATGQRVTLRCSPRSGDLSVYWYQQSLDQGLQFLIQYYNGEERAKGNILERFSAQQFPDLHSELNLSSLELGDSALYFCASSVDLMNTEAFFGQGTRLTVV.

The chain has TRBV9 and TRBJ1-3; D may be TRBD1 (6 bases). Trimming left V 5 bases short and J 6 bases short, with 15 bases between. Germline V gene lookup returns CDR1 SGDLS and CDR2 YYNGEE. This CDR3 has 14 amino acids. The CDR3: CASSSGHLPNTIYF. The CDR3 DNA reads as TGTGCCAGCAGTTCGGGACACCTCCCAAACACCATATATTTT.

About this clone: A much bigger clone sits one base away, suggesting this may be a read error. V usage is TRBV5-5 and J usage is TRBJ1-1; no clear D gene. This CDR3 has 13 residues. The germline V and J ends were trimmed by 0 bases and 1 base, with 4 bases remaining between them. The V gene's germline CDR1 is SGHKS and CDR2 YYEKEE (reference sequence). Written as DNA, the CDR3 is TGTGCCAGCAGCTTGGGGGGGAACACTGAAGCTTTCTTT. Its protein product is CASSLGGNTEAFF.

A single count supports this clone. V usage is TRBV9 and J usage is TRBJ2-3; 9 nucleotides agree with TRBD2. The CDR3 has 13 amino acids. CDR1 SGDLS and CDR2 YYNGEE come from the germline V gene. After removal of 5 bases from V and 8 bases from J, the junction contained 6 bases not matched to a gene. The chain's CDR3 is CASSAGTSLTQYF. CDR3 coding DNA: TGTGCCAGCAGTGCCGGGACTAGCCTTACGCAGTATTTT.

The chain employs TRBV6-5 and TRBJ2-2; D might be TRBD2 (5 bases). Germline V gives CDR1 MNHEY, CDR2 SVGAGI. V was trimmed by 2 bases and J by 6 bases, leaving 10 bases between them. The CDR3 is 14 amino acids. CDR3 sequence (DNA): TGTGCCAGCAGTTACCCGGGGAGTCCCGGGGAGCTGTTTTTT. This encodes CASSYPGSPGELFF.

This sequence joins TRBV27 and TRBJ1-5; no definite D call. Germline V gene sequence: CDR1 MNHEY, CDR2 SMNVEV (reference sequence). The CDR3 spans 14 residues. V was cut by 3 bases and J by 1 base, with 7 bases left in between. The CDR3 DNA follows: TGTGCCAGCAGTTTGTATCAGAGCAATCAGCCCCAGCATTTT. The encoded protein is CASSLYQSNQPQHF.

The CDR3: CASSQDSGSGEKLFF. The CDR3 DNA sequence: TGTGCCAGCAGCCAAGATTCAGGGTCCGGTGAAAAACTGTTTTTT. The chain recombines TRBV3-1 (or the pseudogene TRBV3-2) with TRBJ1-4, with D tentatively TRBD1 (5 bases). Germline V gives CDR1 LGHDT, CDR2 YNNKEL (reference sequence). The CDR3 extends over 15 amino acids. Trimming took off 0 bases at V and 7 bases at J, with 12 bases between the two ends.

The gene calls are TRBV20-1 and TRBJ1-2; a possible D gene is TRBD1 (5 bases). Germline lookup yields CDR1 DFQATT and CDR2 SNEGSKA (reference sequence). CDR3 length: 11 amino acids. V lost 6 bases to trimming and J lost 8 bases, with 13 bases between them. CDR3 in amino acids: CSAPGGFGYTF. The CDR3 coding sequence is TGCAGTGCCCCTGGGGGTTTCGGCTACACCTTC.

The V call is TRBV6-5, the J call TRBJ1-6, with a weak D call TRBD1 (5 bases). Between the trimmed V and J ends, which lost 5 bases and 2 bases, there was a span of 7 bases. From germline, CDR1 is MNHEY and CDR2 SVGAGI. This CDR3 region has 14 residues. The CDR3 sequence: CASSTRAYNSPLHF. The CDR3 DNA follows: TGTGCCAGCAGTACCAGGGCCTATAATTCACCCCTCCACTTT.